This TCR beta chain was recovered during a study of blood T cell repertoires in COVID-19. In the study overall: The United States, Italy and Spain provided the acute and convalescent COVID-19 samples.

This clone was seen only once. The method was immunoSEQ multiplex PCR; TCRdb's version includes in-frame clones alone and lacks a portion of them. The sample has about 140,000 clones, roughly 80% seen once. The source material was peripheral blood. The receptor's source is a man in his fifties with acute or convalescent COVID-19.

CDR3 in amino acids: CASTQTQGSQPQHF. Here the CDR3 DNA reads TGTGCCAGTACCCAGACCCAGGGGAGTCAGCCCCAGCATTTT. The chain carries TRBV19 and TRBJ1-5; tentatively, D is TRBD1 (6 bases). The V end lost 7 bases, the J end lost 6 bases, and 16 bases lay between the germline ends. The CDR3 consists of 14 residues. Germline-derived CDR1 and CDR2 are LNHDA and SQIVND (reference sequence).